Listed below are T cell receptor beta chains from one sample, sequenced in a study of Ad26.COV2.S vaccination and SARS-CoV-2 variants. Sequenced by immunoSEQ multiplex PCR; TCRdb stores in-frame clones only, minus some. The profile shows about 440,000 clones, 90% of them singletons. Sequenced here: peripheral blood, sampled in a trial of Ad26.COV2.S vaccine versus placebo. The receptors shown here come from a person aged 18-65 years who received the Ad26.COV2.S COVID-19 vaccine or a placebo. Both conserved end residues are part of each CDR3. The D gene is left open where the match is weak. Not all rows give a size; the values are once, few, many and, for expanded clones, a class.

>-|-|TRBJ1-3|TRBV5-6|16
TGTGCCAGCAGCGTCCCGGGACACTACTCTGGAAACACCATATATTTT
CASSVPGHYSGNTIYF
>-|-|TRBJ2-1|TRBV25-1|13
TGTGCCAGCAGAATGGACAACTACAATGAGCAGTTCTTC
CASRMDNYNEQFF
>-|-|TRBJ2-5|TRBV7-6|14
TGTGCCAGCAGCCCCACCCTAGAGCGAGAGACCCAGTACTTC
CASSPTLERETQYF
>-|-|TRBJ2-5|TRBV9|14
TGTGCCAGCAGCGTAGCTAACGGGAGAGAGACCCAGTACTTC
CASSVANGRETQYF
>-|-|TRBJ2-3|TRBV11-3|14
TGTGCCAGCAGCTTAGATGCAGTTGCAGATACGCAGTATTTT
CASSLDAVADTQYF
>-|few|TRBJ1-5|TRBV10-3|13
TGTGCCATCAGTGAGTCCTGGGCCCAGCCCCAGCATTTT
CAISESWAQPQHF
>-|-|TRBJ2-7|TRBV10-3|14
TGTGCCACGAGGACCCGAGCGGGCTCCTACGAGCAGTACTTC
CATRTRAGSYEQYF
>-|-|TRBJ1-2|TRBV7-9|12
TGTGCCAGCAGCTTAGACAGGCATGGCTACACCTTC
CASSLDRHGYTF
>-|-|TRBJ1-1|TRBV6-2/TRBV6-3|15
TGTGCCAGCAGCCACCCCCCTACAGGGTCCAGGGAAGCTTTCTTT
CASSHPPTGSREAFF
>-|-|TRBJ2-2|TRBV7-2|14
TGTGCCAGCAGCTTAGACTCTCGTGACGGGGAGCTGTTTTTT
CASSLDSRDGELFF
>TRBD2|-|TRBJ2-7|TRBV13|16
TGTGCCAGCAGCTTAGGGGCGGCTAGCGGGACTCGGGAGCAGTACTTC
CASSLGAASGTREQYF
>-|-|TRBJ2-2|TRBV10-3|13
TGTGCCATCAGTGAGTCAGGTTCCGGGGAGCTGTTTTTT
CAISESGSGELFF
>TRBD1|-|TRBJ2-7|TRBV11-2|15
TGTGCCAGCAGCTCCCGGCCAGAAGGGGGCTGGGAGCAGTACTTC
CASSSRPEGGWEQYF
>-|-|TRBJ2-7|TRBV10-3|14
TGTGCCATCAGTGTTGGGACCCATGGCTACGAGCAGTACTTC
CAISVGTHGYEQYF
>TRBD1|once|TRBJ2-7|TRBV29-1|12
TGCAGCGTGAGGGACAGCTCCTACGAGCAGTACTTC
CSVRDSSYEQYF
>TRBD1|many|TRBJ1-1|TRBV5-4|14
TGTGCCAGCAGCTTGAGGCAGGGGGGGACTGAAGCTTTCTTT
CASSLRQGGTEAFF
>TRBD1|-|TRBJ2-3|TRBV6-2/TRBV6-3|13
TGTGCCAGCAGCCTTGGGACAGCAGATACGCAGTATTTT
CASSLGTADTQYF
>TRBD1|once|TRBJ2-5|TRBV7-8|15
TGTGCCAGCAGCTTCTCAGCCGGTGGGACAGGGGGCTCCTACTTC
CASSFSAGGTGGSYF
>-|-|TRBJ1-1|TRBV7-2|13
TGTGCCAGCAGCTTAGCTAAGCGCGGTAAAACTTTCTTT
CASSLAKRGKTFF
>TRBD1|-|TRBJ1-2|TRBV5-5|13
TGTGCCAGCAGCGCCGGACAGGGTGGTAGCTACACCTTC
CASSAGQGGSYTF
>-|-|TRBJ2-5|TRBV25-1|12
TGTGCCAGCAGTGAACCCAGGGAGACCCAGTACTTC
CASSEPRETQYF
>-|-|TRBJ2-2|TRBV5-1|17
TGCGCCAGCAGCCTGGGACCAACCGGAATGGGGGCCGGGGAGCTGTTTTTT
CASSLGPTGMGAGELFF
>-|-|TRBJ2-3|TRBV4-1|13
TGCGCCAGCAGCCAAGAGTCCGGGGATACGCAGTATTTT
CASSQESGDTQYF
>TRBD2|few|TRBJ2-1|TRBV7-2|16
TGTGCCAGCAGCTTACCAGCGGGACTAGTTCTCGGTGAGCAGTTCTTC
CASSLPAGLVLGEQFF
>-|-|TRBJ1-1|TRBV7-8|15
TGTGCCAGCAGCTTAGGGAGAAAAACGAACACTGAAGCTTTCTTT
CASSLGRKTNTEAFF
>TRBD2|-|TRBJ2-3|TRBV5-4|16
TGTGCCAGCAGCTTGGTAGCGGGAGGGTTAGGAGATACGCAGTATTTT
CASSLVAGGLGDTQYF
>TRBD1|-|TRBJ2-7|TRBV6-1|15
TGTGCCAGCAGTGAAATCACAGGGGCCTCCTACGAGCAGTACTTC
CASSEITGASYEQYF
>TRBD1|-|TRBJ2-2|TRBV7-6|16
TGTGCCAGCAGACCAACAGGGGGCAAGGACACCGGGGAGCTGTTTTTT
CASRPTGGKDTGELFF
>TRBD2|once|TRBJ2-5|TRBV7-3|16
TGTGCCAGCAGCGTTGGACTAGCGGGAGCGGGCGAGACCCAGTACTTC
CASSVGLAGAGETQYF
>-|-|TRBJ1-2|TRBV4-1|14
TGCGCCAGCAGCCAGTCGGGACCGACGGACGGCTACACCTTC
CASSQSGPTDGYTF
>TRBD1|-|TRBJ1-5|TRBV27|18
TGTGCCAGCAGTCAACTTTCACAGGGGGTAAACAGGAATCAGCCCCAGCATTTT
CASSQLSQGVNRNQPQHF
>TRBD1|-|TRBJ1-4|TRBV6-2/TRBV6-3|15
TGTGCCAGCAGTTCCGACAGGGAGAATCGGGAAAAACTGTTTTTT
CASSSDRENREKLFF
>TRBD1|-|TRBJ2-1|TRBV5-6|14
TGTGCCAGCAGCCTCGGACAGGAGTACAATGAGCAGTTCTTC
CASSLGQEYNEQFF
>-|-|TRBJ1-1|TRBV3-1/TRBV3-2|13
TGTGCCAGCAGCAACCAGGGCTACACTGAAGCTTTCTTT
CASSNQGYTEAFF
>-|-|TRBJ1-2|TRBV5-4|17
TGTGCCAGCAGCTTGAACGGGAGGGTTCACTCTAACTATGGCTACACCTTC
CASSLNGRVHSNYGYTF
>-|-|TRBJ2-3|TRBV18|14
TGTGCCAGCTCACCACCGAGTAGCAGGGATACGCAGTATTTT
CASSPPSSRDTQYF
>-|-|TRBJ2-7|TRBV18|13
TGTGCCAGCTCACCGAAACAAGGCTACGAGCAGTACTTC
CASSPKQGYEQYF
>TRBD2|few|TRBJ2-7|TRBV6-2/TRBV6-3|15
TGTGCCAGCAGTTTCGAACTAGCGGGAGCCCACGAGCAGTACTTC
CASSFELAGAHEQYF
>-|-|TRBJ1-6|TRBV4-1|15
TGCGCCAGCAGCCATCACAGGGAGGGTTATTCACCCCTCCACTTT
CASSHHREGYSPLHF
>-|-|TRBJ2-1|TRBV7-2|11
TGTGCCAGCAGCTCCAGCAATGAGCAGTTCTTC
CASSSSNEQFF
>-|-|TRBJ2-1|TRBV6-2/TRBV6-3|16
TGTGCCAGCAGTTACCTCGACCCACAGGTGGGCAATGAGCAGTTCTTC
CASSYLDPQVGNEQFF
>-|-|TRBJ2-3|TRBV10-3|16
TGTGCCATCAGTGGGCCTCGGGCGGCTAGCACAGATACGCAGTATTTT
CAISGPRAASTDTQYF
>TRBD1|-|TRBJ2-5|TRBV10-3|14
TGTGCCAGCACGGACAGGAATTACCAAGAGACCCAGTACTTC
CASTDRNYQETQYF
>-|-|TRBJ1-6|TRBV4-3|15
TGCGCCAGCAGCCTCAATCGGGGGGCCAATTCACCCCTCCACTTT
CASSLNRGANSPLHF
>TRBD2|once|TRBJ2-7|TRBV4-1|17
TGCGCCAGCAGCCAAGCGCCACTAGCGGGAGTTTCCTACGAGCAGTACTTC
CASSQAPLAGVSYEQYF
>-|-|TRBJ1-4|TRBV19|14
TGTGCCAGTAGTATAGTCCCCGAGTCGGAAAAACTGTTTTTT
CASSIVPESEKLFF
>-|-|TRBJ2-7|TRBV21-1|18
TGTGCCAGCAGCAAACAGGGACTAGCGGGAGCATCTTCTTACGAGCAGTACTTC
CASSKQGLAGASSYEQYF
>-|-|TRBJ2-1|TRBV4-1|14
TGCGCCAGCAGCCAGCTGGGGGGAAGGAATGAGCAGTTCTTC
CASSQLGGRNEQFF
>-|-|TRBJ2-2|TRBV6-5|14
TGTGCCAGCAGCGCTTTGCGGGGCACCGGGGAGCTGTTTTTT
CASSALRGTGELFF
>TRBD1|-|TRBJ1-4|TRBV3-1/TRBV3-2|12
TGTGCCAGCAGTATAGGGGGCCCGGAACTGTTTTTT
CASSIGGPELFF
>-|-|TRBJ1-5|TRBV25-1|15
TGTGCCAGCAGTGAGGGTGGGGCTTTCAATCAGCCCCAGCATTTT
CASSEGGAFNQPQHF
>TRBD1|-|TRBJ2-5|TRBV2|17
TGTGCCAGCACTATTCCCGGGACAGGGTGGGGCGGCGAGACCCAGTACTTC
CASTIPGTGWGGETQYF